What follows are 23 T cell receptor beta chains derived from one specimen sequenced in a study of shared clonotypes between healthy human individuals. Profiling relied on immunoSEQ multiplex PCR, and the TCRdb table lists in-frame clones only, not all of them. The repertoire holds 550,000 to 850,000 clones, with roughly 70% as singletons. Source material: memory CD4+ T cells sorted from blood. Subset meaning: CD45RA-negative fraction. The origin of the receptors is a woman in her 30s in good health.

In its sample, this clone was seen once. This chain connects TRBV6-1 to TRBJ1-5; TRBD1 might be the D (6 bases). The germline CDR1 and CDR2 sequences are MNHNS and SASEGT. This CDR3 region has 16 residues. Trimming removed 4 bases at V and 0 bases at J, with 13 bases between. CDR3 residues: CASSAGTRDSNQPQHF. DNA of the CDR3: TGTGCCAGCAGTGCCGGGACAAGGGATAGCAATCAGCCCCAGCATTTT.

V and J are TRBV19 and TRBJ1-5; tentative D call: TRBD1 (5 bases). With 7 bases removed from V and 4 bases from J, the gap between germline ends came to 11 bases. Germline lookup yields CDR1 LNHDA and CDR2 SQIVND (reference sequence). The CDR3 length is 13 residues. The CDR3 loop is CASNSGRNQPQHF. As DNA, the CDR3 is TGTGCCAGTAATTCAGGGAGGAATCAGCCCCAGCATTTT.

In its sample, this clone was seen a few times. The V and J genes are TRBV25-1 and TRBJ2-3, with 13 bases fitting TRBD2. J lost 1 base, V lost 2 bases, and 6 bases had no gene match. The CDR3 extends over 18 amino acids. CDR1 and CDR2 from the germline V gene are MGHDK and SYGVNS. CDR3 sequence: CASSEGGTSGIRTDTQYF. The CDR3 region has the DNA TGTGCCAGCAGTGAAGGGGGGACTAGCGGGATTCGCACAGATACGCAGTATTTT.

CDR3 in DNA: TGCGCCAGCAGCTTGGTGGCGGGAGGTTTCAATGAGCAGTTCTTC. It translates to CASSLVAGGFNEQFF. The chain carries TRBV5-1 and TRBJ2-1; 8 nucleotides line up with TRBD2. J lost 6 bases, V lost 0 bases, and 5 bases had no gene match. Germline V gene sequence: CDR1 SGHRS, CDR2 YFSETQ. This CDR3 comprises 15 residues.

This chain uses TRBV5-4 with TRBJ2-1; D unresolved. The ends were cut back, 0 bases at V and 8 bases at J, with 15 bases in the middle. The CDR3 spans 15 residues. CDR1 SGHNT and CDR2 YYREEE come from the germline V gene (reference sequence). The CDR3 reads CASSLGVSQADEQFF. Written as DNA, the CDR3 is TGTGCCAGCAGCTTGGGAGTTAGTCAGGCGGATGAGCAGTTCTTC.

The rearrangement links TRBV6-6 to TRBJ2-4; D gene ambiguous. Per the germline V gene, CDR1 is MNHNY and CDR2 is SVGAGI (reference sequence). The CDR3 runs to 15 residues. V dropped 5 bases and J dropped 0 bases, with 11 bases sitting between them. The CDR3 loop is CASSQQNLAKNIQYF. The CDR3 DNA is TGTGCCAGCAGTCAACAAAATCTAGCCAAAAACATTCAGTACTTC.

V is TRBV27 and J is TRBJ2-1, with TRBD2 identical over 11 bases. Germline loops: CDR1 MNHEY, CDR2 SMNVEV (reference sequence). Unmatched junction bases numbered 5, after V lost 5 bases and J lost 11 bases. CDR3 length: 13 residues. The CDR3, as DNA: TGTGCCAGCAGTCCCTGGACTAGCGGGCAGCAGTTCTTC. As protein: CASSPWTSGQQFF.

The rearrangement joins TRBV4-1 to TRBJ1-2; 9 nucleotides agree with TRBD1. V lost 4 bases and J lost 5; bases outside the gene matches: 5. CDR3 size: 14 residues. Germline loops: CDR1 MGHRA, CDR2 YSYEKL. The CDR3 DNA reads as TGCGCCAGCAGCCGAGGGGGACAGGGATATGGCTACACCTTC. Its protein product is CASSRGGQGYGYTF.

This rearrangement joins TRBV11-2 to TRBJ1-1, with a tentative D call TRBD1 (6 bases). CDR1 and CDR2 from the germline V gene are SGHAT and FQNNGV. There are 16 residues in the CDR3. Trimming shortened V by 4 bases and J by 0 bases, and 15 bases separated the two germline ends. The CDR3 protein is CASSSSDSAMNTEAFF. In DNA form, the CDR3 reads TGTGCCAGCAGCTCGTCGGACAGCGCTATGAACACTGAAGCTTTCTTT.

This clone was picked up one time. Other DNA sequences in the same sample also yield this CDR3. The gene calls are TRBV5-8 and TRBJ2-1; D unclear. Trimming stripped 2 bases from V and 10 bases from J, with 7 bases between. Looked up from germline, CDR1 is SGHTS and CDR2 is YDEGEE. The CDR3 loop spans 11 amino acids. CDR3 in amino acids: CASSLFREQFF. The CDR3 coding sequence is TGTGCCAGCAGCTTATTCCGGGAGCAGTTCTTC.

The chain links TRBV5-5 to TRBJ2-7; D call uncertain. Trimming took off 2 bases at V and 6 bases at J, with 6 bases between the two ends. Germline V gene data show CDR1 as SGHKS and CDR2 as YYEKEE (reference sequence). CDR3 length: 11 amino acids. The chain's CDR3 is CASSLVAEQYF. The CDR3 nucleotides read TGTGCCAGCAGCTTAGTTGCCGAGCAGTACTTC. The full variable domain, rest sourced from reference TRBV5-5 and TRBJ2-7, is DAGVTQSPTHLIKTRGQQVTLRCSPISGHKSVSWYQQVLGQGPQFIFQYYEKEERGRGNFPDRFSARQFPNYSSELNVNALLLGDSALYLCASSLVAEQYFGPGTRLTVT.

V and J are TRBV28 and TRBJ1-5, with D perhaps TRBD1 (6 bases). Germline values: CDR1 MDHEN, CDR2 SYDVKM. The CDR3 sequence is 14 residues long. V was pared by 7 bases and J by 3 bases, with 13 bases between. The CDR3 coding sequence is TGTGCCAGCACCTTGAGGGGGAACAATCAGCCCCAGCATTTT. This sequence encodes CASTLRGNNQPQHF.

V and J are TRBV6-1 and TRBJ2-5; unclear D gene. V gave up 5 bases and J gave up 3 bases, with 7 bases separating them. The CDR3 length is 12 residues. Germline V gene data show CDR1 as MNHNS and CDR2 as SASEGT. The CDR3 nucleotides read TGTGCCAGCAGTCGCCTGAAAGAGACCCAGTACTTC. Translation: CASSRLKETQYF.

The V call is TRBV7-7, the J call TRBJ2-2; no firm D call. The germline gives CDR1 SSHAT, CDR2 FNYEAQ (reference sequence). V dropped 5 bases and J dropped 1 base, with 14 bases sitting between them. The CDR3 extends over 16 amino acids. The CDR3 region is CASSRTRTWNTGELFF. CDR3 coding DNA: TGTGCCAGCAGCCGTACACGGACCTGGAACACCGGGGAGCTGTTTTTT.

This clone has a count of ten or more. Other DNA sequences within the sample encode an identical CDR3. The chain has TRBV5-1 and TRBJ2-5; D is unclear. There are 14 residues in the CDR3. Trimming removed 2 bases from V and 3 bases from J, with 11 bases in between. Germline V gene sequence: CDR1 SGHRS, CDR2 YFSETQ. CDR3 in DNA: TGCGCCAGCAGCTTAAGCTCCACCAAAGAGACCCAGTACTTC. It yields the protein CASSLSSTKETQYF.

In this sample, this clone turned up a few times. This sequence may be a read error, since a much larger clone differs from it by one base. This chain uses TRBV2 with TRBJ2-7, with a weak D call TRBD1 (6 bases). Trimming pared 6 bases from V and 0 bases from J, leaving 12 bases between. CDR1 is SNHLY, CDR2 FYNNEI, per germline. The CDR3 extends over 14 amino acids. CDR3 coding DNA: TGTGCCAGCAGGCGGACAGATAGCTCCTACGAGCAGTACTTC. Translated: CASRRTDSSYEQYF.

The chain is built from TRBV5-1 and TRBJ2-2, with 8 positions matching TRBD1. Germline CDR1 and CDR2: SGHRS and YFSETQ. The length of the CDR3 is 14 residues. After removal of 0 bases from V and 7 bases from J, the junction contained 2 bases not matched to a gene. The DNA of the CDR3 is TGCGCCAGCAGCTTGGACAGGGGGATCGGGGAGCTGTTTTTT. This codes for CASSLDRGIGELFF.

This clone showed up many times. The junction differs from germline at one of its ends, possibly a read error. The gene calls are TRBV5-6 and TRBJ1-1; 9 nucleotides line up with TRBD1. The CDR3 is 19 amino acids. Germline-derived CDR1 and CDR2 are SGHDT and YYEEEE. In nucleotides, the CDR3 is TGTGCCAGCAGCTCCCCACCGCCGGGACAGGGCGGCGTGAACGCTGAAGCTTTCTTT. Protein: CASSSPPPGQGGVNAEAFF.

The chain uses TRBV5-1 and TRBJ2-5; the D gene is possibly TRBD2 (6 bases). The CDR3 loop spans 14 amino acids. V was shortened by 0 bases and J by 2 bases, with 8 bases between the two germline ends. CDR1 SGHRS and CDR2 YFSETQ come from the germline V gene. The CDR3 sequence is CASSLARGQETQYF. As DNA, the CDR3 is TGCGCCAGCAGCTTGGCCCGGGGGCAAGAGACCCAGTACTTC.

The chain recombines TRBV28 with TRBJ1-2; weak D call: TRBD1 (6 bases). The germline V gene encodes CDR1 MDHEN and CDR2 SYDVKM. The length of the CDR3 is 15 residues. V was cut by 8 bases and J by 0 bases, with 16 bases left in between. CDR3 in DNA: TGTGCCAGCGGTAATACAGGGAATCCTAACTATGGCTACACCTTC. Translated: CASGNTGNPNYGYTF.

Concerning this clone itself: One end of the junction fails to match germline, which may point to a read error. The V and J genes are TRBV4-1 and TRBJ2-5; 9 bases agree with TRBD2. Germline V lookup: CDR1 MGHRA, CDR2 YSYEKL. The CDR3 has 17 amino acids. CDR3 sequence reads: CASSQEMLAGSQEAQYF. As DNA, the CDR3 is TGCGCCAGCAGCCAAGAAATGCTAGCGGGAAGCCAAGAGGCCCAGTACTTC.

The chain combines TRBV10-3 with TRBJ2-1; 9 positions match TRBD1. From germline, CDR1 is ENHRY and CDR2 SYGVKD. Trimming at V came to 7 bases and at J to 1 base, leaving 5 bases not matched to a gene. The CDR3 sequence is 15 residues long. The CDR3 protein is CAINQGQGSYNEQFF. The DNA for the CDR3 is TGTGCCATCAACCAGGGACAGGGTTCCTACAATGAGCAGTTCTTC.

This clone was detected many times. This sequence joins TRBV25-1 and TRBJ2-2; D gene unclear. CDR1 and CDR2 (germline): MGHDK, SYGVNS. Between the trimmed V and J ends, which lost 1 base and 7 bases, there was a span of 4 bases. The CDR3 contains 12 residues. As DNA, the CDR3 is TGTGCCAGCAGTGAATCCTACGGGGAGCTGTTTTTT. It codes for CASSESYGELFF.